This T cell receptor (beta chain) came from a study of blood T cell repertoires in COVID-19. About the research overall: Italy, Spain and the United States were the sources of the convalescent and acute COVID-19 samples. PBMCs, B-cell-depleted T cells, or T cells provided the cDNA or gDNA that made up the material.

CDR1 is LGHDT and CDR2 is YNNKEL in the germline V gene (reference sequence). Trimming at V came to 4 bases and at J to 7 bases, leaving 6 bases not matched to a gene. The CDR3 is 14 amino acids. This clone has ten or more counts. Using immunoSEQ multiplex PCR, the repertoire was profiled, and TCRdb retains in-frame clones only, with some absent. The table shows about half a million clones, with 80% to 90% occurring only once. The receptor was derived from a human donor in a cohort sampled during active COVID-19. Material for sequencing was peripheral blood. The genes are TRBV3-1 (or the pseudogene TRBV3-2) and TRBJ1-5, with 8 bases that match TRBD1. The CDR3 DNA reads TGTGCCAGCAGCCCGCAGGGGGCTTGGCAGCCCCAGCATTTT. Amino acids: CASSPQGAWQPQHF.